This T cell receptor (beta chain) stems from a study of blood T cell repertoires in COVID-19. The overall study: Acute and convalescent COVID-19 specimens originated in the United States, Italy and Spain. PBMCs, B-cell-depleted T cells, or T cells provided the cDNA or gDNA that made up the material.

Per germline, CDR1 SGHNT and CDR2 YYREEE (reference sequence). V shed 6 bases, J shed 1 base, and the junction held 1 base outside the gene matches. The CDR3 is 13 residues long. How the authors handled the data: By means of reference gene primer amplification, nucleated cell counts were estimated. Some clones are missing from TCRdb's copy, which holds only in-frame ones; the method was immunoSEQ multiplex PCR. V and J calls and clone size are copied from that table; D and trimming were computed from the DNA. The table includes about 76,000 clones, around 86% detected once. This receptor was taken from a human donor in a cohort sampled during active COVID-19. Input material: peripheral blood. The chain carries TRBV5-4 and TRBJ2-3, with 8 positions matching TRBD2. The CDR3 DNA follows: TGTGCCAGCAAAGCGGGGGGCACAGATACGCAGTATTTT. Translating it yields CASKAGGTDTQYF.